The 29 T cell receptor beta chains presented below share a single source sample, sequenced in a study of T cell changes during pregnancy in multiple sclerosis. Libraries were prepared by immunoSEQ multiplex PCR; TCRdb keeps only in-frame clonotypes and omits some of them. The sample shows some 77,000 clones, approximately 89% of them seen only once. The sample in question was peripheral blood, obtained before pregnancy. Receptor source: a female donor with multiple sclerosis, enrolled in a pregnancy study.

The chain joins TRBV7-6 to TRBJ2-5; TRBD1 matches at 10 bases. V was clipped by 4 bases and J by 2 bases; unmatched bases: 4. The CDR3 extends over 15 amino acids. Germline CDR1 and CDR2: SGHVS and FNYEAQ. The CDR3 is CASSSRTGGQETQYF. CDR3 coding DNA: TGTGCCAGCAGCTCACGGACAGGGGGGCAAGAGACCCAGTACTTC.

This rearrangement joins TRBV6-6 to TRBJ1-5, with D perhaps matching TRBD1 (5 bases). V dropped 4 bases and J dropped 2 bases, with 12 bases sitting between them. CDR1 and CDR2 from the germline V gene are MNHNY and SVGAGI (reference sequence). This CDR3 comprises 15 residues. The CDR3 protein is CASSSRGFGNQPQHF. The CDR3 DNA reads as TGTGCCAGCAGTTCCCGGGGGTTCGGCAATCAGCCCCAGCATTTT.

The genes are TRBV5-1 and TRBJ2-5; possible D gene TRBD2, 5 bases. The V end was cut by 3 bases, the J end by 2 bases, with 17 bases between. The germline V gene encodes CDR1 SGHRS and CDR2 YFSETQ. The length of the CDR3 is 16 residues. CDR3 sequence: CASSYLSGYAQETQYF. In nucleotides, the CDR3 is TGCGCCAGCAGCTATCTATCGGGGTACGCTCAAGAGACCCAGTACTTC. The full variable domain, its missing parts supplied by reference TRBV5-1 and TRBJ2-5, is KAGVTQTPRYLIKTRGQQVTLSCSPISGHRSVSWYQQTPGQGLQFLFEYFSETQRNKGNFPGRFSGRQFSNSRSEMNVSTLELGDSALYLCASSYLSGYAQETQYFGPGTRLLVL.

The chain couples TRBV9 to TRBJ2-7, with TRBD1 matching over 9 bases. CDR1 is SGDLS and CDR2 is YYNGEE in the germline V gene. V lost 2 bases and J lost 7; bases outside the gene matches: 10. The CDR3 extends over 15 amino acids. The CDR3 nucleotides are TGTGCCAGCAGCGTTGGACAGGGGTTCTACGGGGAGCAGTACTTC. It translates to CASSVGQGFYGEQYF.

The rearrangement joins TRBV4-1 to TRBJ1-2; the D gene is possibly TRBD1 (6 bases). CDR1 is MGHRA, CDR2 YSYEKL, per germline. Trimming pared 1 base from V and 3 bases from J, leaving 15 bases between. The CDR3 extends over 16 amino acids. The CDR3 protein is CASSQVGDTGHYGYTF. The CDR3 nucleotides are TGCGCCAGCAGCCAAGTAGGGGACACGGGTCACTATGGCTACACCTTC.

Only one count was recorded for this clone. The genes are TRBV28 and TRBJ1-2; TRBD1 agrees at 12 bases. V trimming: 8 bases; J trimming: 7 bases; junction bases outside the gene matches: 14. This CDR3 is built from 16 residues. Germline CDR1 MDHEN, CDR2 SYDVKM. The DNA of the CDR3 is TGTGCCAGCGAATCAAGCACCGGGACAGGGGGCCTTGGCTACACCTTC. This gives the protein CASESSTGTGGLGYTF.

This chain links TRBV19 with TRBJ1-4; 7 bases align to TRBD1. The CDR3 is made up of 15 amino acids. In germline, CDR1 is LNHDA, CDR2 SQIVND (reference sequence). V lost 5 bases and J lost 3; bases outside the gene matches: 6. As DNA, the CDR3 is TGTGCCAGTAGTCTCCACAGGGGTGCTAATGAAAAACTGTTTTTT. It translates to CASSLHRGANEKLFF. The full variable domain, its missing parts supplied by reference TRBV19 and TRBJ1-4, is DGGITQSPKYLFRKEGQNVTLSCEQNLNHDAMYWYRQDPGQGLRLIYYSQIVNDFQKGDIAEGYSVSREKKESFPLTVTSAQKNPTAFYLCASSLHRGANEKLFFGSGTQLSVL.

The J gene is TRBJ1-3, the V gene TRBV2; D might be TRBD1 (6 bases). The V gene lost 6 bases and the J gene lost 2 bases, with 20 bases spanning the gap. Germline lookup yields CDR1 SNHLY and CDR2 FYNNEI. CDR3 length equals 17 residues. The CDR3, as DNA: TGTGCCAGCAGGGGAGCCGCGGGGGGGCGACCTGGAAACACCATATATTTT. Translation: CASRGAAGGRPGNTIYF.

This chain uses TRBV28 with TRBJ2-2; 13 bases align to TRBD2. V lost 2 bases, J lost 1 base, and 10 bases stayed unmatched. This CDR3 comprises 20 residues. CDR1 and CDR2 (germline): MDHEN, SYDVKM. CDR3 sequence reads: CASSLRLAGGPILNTGELFF. The CDR3 nucleotides read TGTGCCAGCAGTTTAAGACTAGCGGGGGGTCCGATCTTGAACACCGGGGAGCTGTTTTTT.

V gene TRBV5-1 combines with J gene TRBJ1-2; 8 positions agree with TRBD1. Germline V gives CDR1 SGHRS, CDR2 YFSETQ. The CDR3 covers 14 residues. Losses at the gene ends were 0 bases for V and 4 bases for J; bases not matched to a gene: 2. Written as DNA, the CDR3 is TGCGCCAGCAGCTTGGGGGGACAGGCCTATGGCTACACCTTC. Protein sequence: CASSLGGQAYGYTF. Looking up the rest from reference TRBV5-1 and TRBJ1-2 gives the full variable domain: KAGVTQTPRYLIKTRGQQVTLSCSPISGHRSVSWYQQTPGQGLQFLFEYFSETQRNKGNFPGRFSGRQFSNSRSEMNVSTLELGDSALYLCASSLGGQAYGYTFGSGTRLTVV.

The V and J genes are TRBV29-1 and TRBJ2-5; D uncertain. This CDR3 region has 13 residues. Trimming took 3 bases from V and 5 from J, leaving 13 bases between them. Germline CDR1 reads SQVTM; CDR2 reads ANQGSEA. CDR3 DNA: TGCAGCGTTGACGAGCGCCTTGGCGAGACCCAGTACTTC. Translated: CSVDERLGETQYF.

V usage is TRBV5-1 and J usage is TRBJ2-5; TRBD2 aligns across 7 bases. With V trimmed by 1 base and J by 4 bases, 19 bases remained unmatched. Germline V gene data show CDR1 as SGHRS and CDR2 as YFSETQ. CDR3 length: 19 residues. CDR3 sequence reads: CASSLNSLSSRGGSETQYF. CDR3 bases: TGCGCCAGCAGCTTGAATTCCCTTTCGTCGAGGGGAGGGTCAGAGACCCAGTACTTC.

The rearrangement joins TRBV28 to TRBJ1-4, with a tentative D call TRBD1 (6 bases). From germline, CDR1 is MDHEN and CDR2 SYDVKM. The ends were cut back, 5 bases at V and 2 bases at J, with 9 bases in the middle. This CDR3 is 14 amino acids long. The CDR3 DNA follows: TGTGCCAGCAGTGAGGGGGGGACTAATGAAAAACTGTTTTTT. As protein: CASSEGGTNEKLFF.

The gene calls are TRBV9 and TRBJ1-6; D is unclear. V was trimmed by 3 bases and J by 7 bases, leaving 20 bases between them. The CDR3 extends over 17 amino acids. CDR1 is SGDLS, CDR2 YYNGEE, per germline. The DNA for the CDR3 is TGTGCCAGCAGCGCAGAACCGAAAATTGAAACAAATTCACCCCTCCACTTT. Translation: CASSAEPKIETNSPLHF.

The CDR3 loop is CASSSGAGGPSTDTQYF. CDR3 nucleotides: TGCGCCAGCAGCTCGGGGGCGGGGGGGCCGTCCACAGATACGCAGTATTTT. This chain connects TRBV5-1 to TRBJ2-3, with TRBD2 matching 9 bases. Trimming took 3 bases from V and 2 from J; bases not matched to a gene: 10. Per the germline V gene, CDR1 is SGHRS and CDR2 is YFSETQ. This CDR3 is built from 17 residues.

The sample holds a few counts of this clone. This chain uses TRBV15 with TRBJ1-2; D is perhaps TRBD1 (6 bases). CDR1 LNHNV and CDR2 YYDKDF come from the germline V gene (reference sequence). V was cut by 2 bases and J by 8 bases, with 9 bases left in between. The CDR3 sequence is 12 residues long. CDR3 protein: CATSRNRAGYTF. CDR3 sequence (DNA): TGTGCCACCAGCAGAAACAGGGCCGGCTACACCTTC.

The chain has TRBV23-1 and TRBJ1-5; 7 bases line up with TRBD1. TRBV23-1 is an ORF; its function is uncertain. After removal of 11 bases from V and 0 bases from J, the junction contained 16 bases not matched to a gene. The CDR3 runs to 17 residues. This chain's CDR3 is CACLDRDSLYSNQPQHF. CDR3 DNA sequence: TGCGCCTGCCTCGACAGGGACTCCCTATATAGCAATCAGCCCCAGCATTTT.

The V call is TRBV5-1, the J call TRBJ2-1, with 7 bases matching TRBD1. Germline V lookup: CDR1 SGHRS, CDR2 YFSETQ. The CDR3 is made up of 16 amino acids. V gave up 0 bases and J gave up 3 bases; unmatched junction bases: 6. This CDR3 reads CASSLGTGQFYNEQFF. The CDR3 nucleotides are TGCGCCAGCAGCTTGGGAACGGGACAGTTCTACAATGAGCAGTTCTTC.

The chain employs TRBV7-9 and TRBJ2-3, with D maybe TRBD2 (6 bases). Germline V lookup: CDR1 SEHNR, CDR2 FQNEAQ (reference sequence). Trimming stripped 8 bases from V and 4 bases from J, with 10 bases between. The CDR3 sequence is 12 residues long. Here the CDR3 reads CASSGVSDTQYF. For the CDR3, the DNA is TGTGCCAGCTCGGGGGTCTCAGATACGCAGTATTTT.

The chain carries TRBV6-1 and TRBJ2-2; the match to TRBD2 covers 15 bases. The CDR3 has 14 amino acids. Germline-derived CDR1 and CDR2 are MNHNS and SASEGT. CDR3 amino acids: CGTSGGADTGELFF. CDR3 nucleotide sequence: TGTGGGACTAGCGGGGGGGCGGACACCGGGGAGCTGTTTTTT.

The chain employs TRBV27 and TRBJ2-1; 7 nucleotides line up with TRBD2. The CDR3 loop spans 14 amino acids. The germline V gene has CDR1 MNHEY and CDR2 SMNVEV (reference sequence). The ends lost 5 bases at V and 0 bases at J; junction bases unmatched: 1. DNA for the CDR3: TGTGCCAGCAGTAGCGGGGCCTCCTACAATGAGCAGTTCTTC. It specifies CASSSGASYNEQFF.

This chain uses TRBV5-6 with TRBJ1-1, with a weak D call TRBD1 (6 bases). In germline, CDR1 is SGHDT, CDR2 YYEEEE. The CDR3 runs to 14 residues. The V end was cut by 2 bases, the J end by 5 bases, with 13 bases between. DNA for the CDR3: TGTGCCAGCAGCTTCGGACAGCGGGGAACTGAAGCTTTCTTT. This gives the protein CASSFGQRGTEAFF.

The chain carries TRBV5-1 and TRBJ2-2; D not certain. CDR3 size: 13 residues. The germline V gene has CDR1 SGHRS and CDR2 YFSETQ. V gave up 5 bases and J gave up 2 bases, with 7 bases separating them. The CDR3 spells CASRPTNTGELFF. CDR3 sequence (DNA): TGCGCCAGCAGGCCAACAAACACCGGGGAGCTGTTTTTT.

The chain recombines TRBV9 with TRBJ2-5; the match to TRBD1 covers 10 bases. The CDR3 is made up of 17 amino acids. Germline V gene sequence: CDR1 SGDLS, CDR2 YYNGEE. V was pared by 4 bases and J by 5 bases, with 14 bases of the junction left unmatched. The CDR3 coding sequence is TGTGCCAGCAGCCTATCGGAGACAGGGGGCAGGGGGGAGACCCAGTACTTC. It yields the protein CASSLSETGGRGETQYF.

The V gene is TRBV5-1, the J gene TRBJ2-7; a possible D gene is TRBD2 (6 bases). V lost 4 bases to trimming and J lost 4 bases, with 12 bases between them. The V gene's germline CDR1 is SGHRS and CDR2 YFSETQ. The CDR3 runs to 13 residues. DNA of the CDR3: TGCGCCAGCAGCCTGGGACTCCGATACGAGCAGTACTTC. As protein: CASSLGLRYEQYF.

This clone appeared once. The CDR3 loop reads CASSHTTGENGEQYF. As DNA, the CDR3 is TGCGCCAGCAGCCATACTACAGGGGAGAACGGCGAGCAGTACTTC. This chain connects TRBV5-1 to TRBJ2-7, with 7 bases lining up with TRBD1. V was clipped by 4 bases and J by 6 bases; unmatched bases: 13. CDR3 length equals 15 residues. The germline V gene encodes CDR1 SGHRS and CDR2 YFSETQ.

The chain recombines TRBV5-6 with TRBJ2-1; 14 bases fit TRBD2. The length of the CDR3 is 15 residues. CDR1 is SGHDT and CDR2 is YYEEEE in the germline V gene. The junction had 7 bases not matched to a gene; V was cut back by 4 bases and J by 10 bases. The CDR3 bases are TGTGCCAGCAGCCTTGGACTAGCGGGGGGACACGAGCAGTTCTTC. Amino acid sequence: CASSLGLAGGHEQFF.

The chain combines TRBV6-5 with TRBJ1-6; no clear D gene. Per the germline V gene, CDR1 is MNHEY and CDR2 is SVGAGI. CDR3 length: 13 amino acids. V gave up 2 bases and J gave up 9 bases, with 8 bases separating them. The CDR3 DNA is TGTGCCAGCAGTTACGGGAGGTTTTCACCCCTCCACTTT. Translation: CASSYGRFSPLHF.

The chain couples TRBV5-6 to TRBJ2-7; 8 bases fit TRBD2. V trimming: 0 bases; J trimming: 3 bases; junction bases outside the gene matches: 5. Germline values: CDR1 SGHDT, CDR2 YYEEEE. The CDR3 has 15 residues. The CDR3 here is CASSLAERGIYEQYF. The CDR3, as DNA: TGTGCCAGCAGCTTGGCGGAGCGGGGGATCTACGAGCAGTACTTC.